This T cell receptor (beta chain) was recovered during a study of cytomegalovirus exposure and HLA in healthy donors. Study-wide points: As a later analysis showed, a missense DCLRE1C variant was linked to trimming of TCR beta V- and J-genes.

In regard to this clone: Its specificity is unknown.

CDR1 and CDR2 from the germline V gene are MNHNS and SASEGT. The germline V and J ends were trimmed by 0 bases and 5 bases, with 17 bases remaining between them. The CDR3 has 16 amino acids. The PCR ran on 60 Vbeta and 13 Jbeta primers. Some clones are missing from TCRdb's copy, which holds only in-frame ones; the method was immunoSEQ multiplex PCR. This table has about 160,000 clones, approximately 79% appearing once. The V call is TRBV6-1, the J call TRBJ2-7; a possible D gene is TRBD2 (5 bases). The sequencing sample was made of PBMCs. The receptor comes from a man in his forties or fifties in good health and CMV-seronegative. CDR3 loop: CASSEASGAGVNEQYF. CDR3 nucleotides: TGTGCCAGCAGTGAAGCGTCGGGCGCCGGGGTGAACGAGCAGTACTTC.